This T cell receptor beta chain was sequenced in a study of blood T cell repertoires in COVID-19. Study overall: Acute and convalescent COVID-19 samples came from the United States, Italy and Spain. Nucleic acid was either cDNA or gDNA, and it came from T cells, B-cell-depleted T cells, or PBMCs.

This clone was detected a few times. In the authors' methods: It was from reference gene primer amplification that nucleated cell counts were estimated. Repertoires were generated with immunoSEQ multiplex PCR, while TCRdb's copy carries only in-frame clones and drops some. V and J calls and clone size are given by that table; D and trimming were obtained from the DNA. The sample has 100,000 to 150,000 clones, about 77% seen once; the top ten hold 20% to 30%. Unmatched junction bases numbered 0, after V lost 7 bases and J lost 0 bases. Per germline, CDR1 SQVTM and CDR2 ANQGSEA. The CDR3 is made up of 12 amino acids.

V is TRBV29-1 and J is TRBJ2-3; 8 nucleotides agree with TRBD2. Sequencing input: peripheral blood. This TCR derives from a human donor in a cohort sampled during active COVID-19. The CDR3 DNA follows: TGCAGCGCTAGCGGGAGCACAGATACGCAGTATTTT. Its protein is CSASGSTDTQYF.